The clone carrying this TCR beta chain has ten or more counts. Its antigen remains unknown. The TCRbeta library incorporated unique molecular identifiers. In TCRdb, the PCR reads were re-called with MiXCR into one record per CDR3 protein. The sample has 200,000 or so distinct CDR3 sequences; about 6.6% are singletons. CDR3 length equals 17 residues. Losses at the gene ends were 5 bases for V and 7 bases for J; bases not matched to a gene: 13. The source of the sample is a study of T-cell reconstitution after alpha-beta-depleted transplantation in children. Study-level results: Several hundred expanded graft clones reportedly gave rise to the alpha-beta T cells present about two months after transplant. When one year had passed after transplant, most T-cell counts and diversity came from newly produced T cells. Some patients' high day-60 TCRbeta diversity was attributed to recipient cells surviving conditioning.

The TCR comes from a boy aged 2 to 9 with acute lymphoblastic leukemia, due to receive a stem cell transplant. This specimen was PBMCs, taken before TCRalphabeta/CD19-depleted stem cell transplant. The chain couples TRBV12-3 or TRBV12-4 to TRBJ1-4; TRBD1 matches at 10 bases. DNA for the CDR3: TGTGCCAGCAGTAAACCCGGGACAGGGGAATACGGTGAAAAACTGTTTTTT. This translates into CASSKPGTGEYGEKLFF.